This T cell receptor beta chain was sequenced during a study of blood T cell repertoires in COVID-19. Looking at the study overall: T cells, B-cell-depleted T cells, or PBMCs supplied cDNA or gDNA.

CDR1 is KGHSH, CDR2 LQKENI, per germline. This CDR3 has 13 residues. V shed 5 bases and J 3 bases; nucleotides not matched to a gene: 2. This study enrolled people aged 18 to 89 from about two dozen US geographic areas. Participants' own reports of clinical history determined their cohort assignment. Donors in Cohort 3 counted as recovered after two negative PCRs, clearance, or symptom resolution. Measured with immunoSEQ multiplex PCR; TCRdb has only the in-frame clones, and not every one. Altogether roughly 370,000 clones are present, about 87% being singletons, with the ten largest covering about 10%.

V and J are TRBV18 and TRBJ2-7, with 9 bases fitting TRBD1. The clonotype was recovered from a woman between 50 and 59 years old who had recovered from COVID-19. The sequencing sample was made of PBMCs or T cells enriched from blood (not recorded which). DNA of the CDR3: TGTGCCAGCTCAAGGGACAGGGACTACGAGCAGTACTTC. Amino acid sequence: CASSRDRDYEQYF. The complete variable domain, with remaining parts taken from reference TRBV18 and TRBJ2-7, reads NAGVMQNPRHLVRRRGQEARLRCSPMKGHSHVYWYRQLPEEGLKFMVYLQKENIIDESGMPKERFSAEFPKEGPSILRIQQVVRGDSAAYFCASSRDRDYEQYFGPGTRLTVT.